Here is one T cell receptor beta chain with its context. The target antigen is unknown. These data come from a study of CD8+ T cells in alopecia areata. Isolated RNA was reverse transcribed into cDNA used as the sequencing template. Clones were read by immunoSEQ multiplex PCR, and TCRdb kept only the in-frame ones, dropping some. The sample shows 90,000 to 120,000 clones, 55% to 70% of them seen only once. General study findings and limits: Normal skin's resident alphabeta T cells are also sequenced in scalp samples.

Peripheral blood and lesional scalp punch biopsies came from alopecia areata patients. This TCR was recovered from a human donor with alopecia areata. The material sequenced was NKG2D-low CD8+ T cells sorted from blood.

The CDR3 DNA reads TGTGCCAGCACTAGCGGGAGAGAGTCAGATACGCAGTATTTT. Its translation is CASTSGRESDTQYF. The gene calls are TRBV7-9 and TRBJ2-3; TRBD2 matches at 10 bases. The CDR3 is made up of 14 amino acids. V was clipped by 7 bases and J by 4 bases; unmatched bases: 5. Germline V CDR1 and CDR2: SEHNR, FQNEAQ (reference sequence).